The sequence of this TCR beta chain was determined in a study of STAT3 mutations in large granular lymphocyte leukemia. Study background: Immunosuppressive therapy was given to more than half of T-LGLL patients. Study-level findings and limits: Variable sampling intervals and differing treatment regimens complicated linking therapy response to TCR clonal burden changes. After therapy, about 35% of the 18 patients switched clonotypes, all new clones STAT3 wild type. Clonal expansion was inferred from other time points because no sample existed at each clone's first appearance. Every T-cell large granular lymphocyte leukemia patient had at least one immunodominant TCR beta clonotype.

Only in-frame clones appear in the TCRdb table, and some are missing; sequencing was by immunoSEQ multiplex PCR. The sample carries approximately 4,400 clones, 62% recorded once. As regards this clone: Its antigen is not identified.

Looked up from germline, CDR1 is MNHEY and CDR2 is SVGAGI. The CDR3 has 14 residues. V was clipped by 2 bases and J by 4 bases; unmatched bases: 2. V usage is TRBV6-5 and J usage is TRBJ1-5; 7 nucleotides agree with TRBD1. This clonotype originated in a human donor with T large granular lymphocyte leukemia. Some clones in this sample may be carry-over from other donors' samples. The sample comprised PBMCs. The CDR3 here is CASSYDRANQPQHF. The CDR3 nucleotides are TGTGCCAGCAGTTACGACAGGGCTAATCAGCCCCAGCATTTT.